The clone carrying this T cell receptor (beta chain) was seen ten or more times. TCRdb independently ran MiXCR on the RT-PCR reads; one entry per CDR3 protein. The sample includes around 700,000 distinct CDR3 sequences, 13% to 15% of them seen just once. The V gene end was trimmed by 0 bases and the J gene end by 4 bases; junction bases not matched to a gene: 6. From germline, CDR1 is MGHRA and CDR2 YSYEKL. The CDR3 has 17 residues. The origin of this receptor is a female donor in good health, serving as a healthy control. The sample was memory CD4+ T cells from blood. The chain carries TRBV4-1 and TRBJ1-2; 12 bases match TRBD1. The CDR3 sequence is CASSQDVRDRGLYGYTF. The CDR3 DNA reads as TGCGCCAGCAGCCAAGATGTCCGGGACAGGGGGCTCTATGGCTACACCTTC.